A single sample gave rise to the 22 T cell receptor beta chains below, sequenced in a study of a mutant IDH1 vaccine in newly diagnosed glioma. These receptors have no known antigen. The time point denotes: week 35, safety follow-up. Every vaccine dose comprised 300 ug of mutant IDH1 20-mer peptide plus topical imiquimod. Generated by immunoSEQ multiplex PCR, the TCRdb table keeps only in-frame clones and is missing some. The sample includes approximately 44,000 clones, over 60% of them seen just once. The material was PBMCs, obtained from a glioma patient whose treatment included an IDH1 peptide vaccine. The receptor set was obtained from a man aged 40-50 years with glioma.

This clone has a handful of counts. The chain uses TRBV5-3 and TRBJ2-7, with a weak D call TRBD2 (5 bases). TRBV5-3 is given ORF status, its function remaining uncertain. CDR3 length: 12 residues. V lost 0 bases, J lost 6 bases, and 7 bases lay in between. CDR3 bases: TGTGCCAGAAGCTTGGTGAGGGCCGAGCAGTACTTC. It codes for CARSLVRAEQYF.

The rearrangement uses TRBV5-1 and TRBJ1-1; 7 nucleotides align to TRBD1. CDR1 is SGHRS and CDR2 is YFSETQ in the germline V gene. V shed 0 bases, J shed 5 bases, and the junction held 7 bases outside the gene matches. This CDR3 has 15 residues. The CDR3 protein is CASSLAPGQRTEAFF. The CDR3, as DNA: TGCGCCAGCAGCTTGGCCCCGGGACAGAGGACTGAAGCTTTCTTT.

The chain employs TRBV11-2 and TRBJ1-3; no clear D gene. CDR1 is SGHAT and CDR2 is FQNNGV in the germline V gene. Trimming cost V 4 bases and J 0 bases, with 10 bases left between them. This CDR3 is 15 amino acids long. The CDR3 protein is CASSSPRYSGNTIYF. CDR3 in DNA: TGTGCCAGCAGCTCGCCCAGGTACTCTGGAAACACCATATATTTT.

The chain combines TRBV7-2 with TRBJ2-2; D gene ambiguous. Germline values: CDR1 SGHTA, CDR2 FQGNSA. There are 15 residues in the CDR3. The V end lost 3 bases, the J end lost 2 bases, and 10 bases lay between the germline ends. The CDR3 spells CASSLTDLNTGELFF. DNA of the CDR3: TGTGCCAGCAGCTTGACGGACCTAAACACCGGGGAGCTGTTTTTT.

This clone appeared a single time. This sequence joins TRBV2 and TRBJ2-7; TRBD1 matches at 7 bases. Per the germline V gene, CDR1 is SNHLY and CDR2 is FYNNEI. V was pared by 6 bases and J by 1 base, with 15 bases of the junction left unmatched. CDR3 size: 17 residues. The CDR3 here is CASREATGDRSSYEQYV. In DNA form, the CDR3 reads TGTGCCAGCAGGGAGGCTACAGGGGATAGGAGTTCCTACGAGCAGTACGTC.

V gene TRBV10-3 combines with J gene TRBJ2-3; D gene unclear. V lost 11 bases and J 2 bases, leaving 14 bases between the germline ends. CDR3 size: 13 residues. The germline V gene encodes CDR1 ENHRY and CDR2 SYGVKD. CDR3 bases: TGTGCCGTATTAGCAGATCCCACAGATACGCAGTATTTT. Amino acid sequence: CAVLADPTDTQYF.

V usage is TRBV11-3 and J usage is TRBJ2-6; 8 nucleotides agree with TRBD1. CDR3 length: 18 residues. Per germline, CDR1 SGHNT and CDR2 YENEEA. V was pared by 1 base and J by 2 bases, with 7 bases of the junction left unmatched. CDR3 coding DNA: TGTGCCAGCAGCTTAGCCTCAGGGGGACAGGCTGGGGCCAACGTCCTGACTTTC. It is translated as CASSLASGGQAGANVLTF.

The rearrangement uses TRBV7-8 and TRBJ2-1, with D perhaps matching TRBD2 (7 bases). With 1 base removed from V and 6 bases from J, the gap between germline ends came to 10 bases. Per the germline V gene, CDR1 is SGHVS and CDR2 is FQNEAQ. The CDR3 loop spans 14 amino acids. DNA of the CDR3: TGTGCCAGCAGCTTAGTCGGGGGGCTCAATGAGCAGTTCTTC. This codes for CASSLVGGLNEQFF. Variable domain in full (rest from reference TRBV7-8 and TRBJ2-1): GAGVSQSPRYKVAKRGQDVALRCDPISGHVSLFWYQQALGQGPEFLTYFQNEAQLDKSGLPSDRFFAERPEGSVSTLKIQRTQQEDSAVYLCASSLVGGLNEQFFGPGTRLTVL.

The chain has TRBV6-6 and TRBJ2-3, with TRBD2 matching 7 bases. Germline values: CDR1 MNHNY, CDR2 SVGAGI (reference sequence). The CDR3 is 16 amino acids. Losses at the gene ends were 6 bases for V and 2 bases for J; bases not matched to a gene: 11. CDR3 amino acids: CASRKGASGNTDTQYF. The CDR3, as DNA: TGTGCCAGCAGAAAGGGTGCTAGCGGAAACACAGATACGCAGTATTTT.

The chain has TRBV5-1 and TRBJ2-3; no definite D call. The germline V and J ends were trimmed by 4 bases and 4 bases, with 13 bases remaining between them. CDR1 SGHRS and CDR2 YFSETQ come from the germline V gene. CDR3 length: 14 residues. In nucleotides, the CDR3 is TGCGCCAGCAGCACCGACTCTCCGCCAGATACGCAGTATTTT. It yields the protein CASSTDSPPDTQYF.

The chain uses TRBV5-6 and TRBJ1-1; a weak D match, TRBD1 (5 bases). Germline CDR1 SGHDT, CDR2 YYEEEE. The length of the CDR3 is 15 residues. Trimming cost V 0 bases and J 3 bases, with 12 bases left between them. CDR3 sequence reads: CASSLALGRDTEAFF. The DNA of the CDR3 is TGTGCCAGCAGCTTGGCCTTGGGGCGGGACACTGAAGCTTTCTTT.

The chain's CDR3 is CASSLEGAGGTQYF. In nucleotides, the CDR3 is TGTGCCAGCAGCTTAGAGGGAGCTGGGGGGACGCAGTATTTT. The chain employs TRBV7-9 and TRBJ2-3, with a weak D call TRBD2 (6 bases). Trimming took 1 base from V and 9 from J, leaving 14 bases between them. The CDR3 extends over 14 amino acids. Germline V gene data show CDR1 as SEHNR and CDR2 as FQNEAQ (reference sequence).

V usage is TRBV5-1 and J usage is TRBJ2-2; TRBD2 matches 14 bases. The CDR3 is made up of 18 amino acids. Germline V gene data show CDR1 as SGHRS and CDR2 as YFSETQ. V lost 4 bases and J lost 1; bases outside the gene matches: 6. The DNA of the CDR3 is TGCGCCAGCAGCCCGACGGGGACTAGCGGGAGGAACACCGGGGAGCTGTTTTTT. It encodes CASSPTGTSGRNTGELFF.

J is TRBJ2-7 and V is TRBV21-1. TRBV21-1 has pseudogene status. CDR3 length: 12 residues. CDR3 sequence: CASRITRYEQYV. DNA of the CDR3: TGTGCCAGCAGGATTACACGCTACGAGCAGTACGTC.

This chain uses TRBV27 with TRBJ2-1; tentatively, D is TRBD2 (5 bases). V was pared by 0 bases and J by 7 bases, with 16 bases between. Germline values: CDR1 MNHEY, CDR2 SMNVEV (reference sequence). The CDR3 consists of 16 residues. The CDR3 protein is CASSLSNRDDRNEQFF. DNA of the CDR3: TGTGCCAGCAGTTTATCAAATCGGGATGATCGGAATGAGCAGTTCTTC.

This clone showed up just once. The chain uses TRBV5-1 and TRBJ2-5; possibly TRBD1 for D (6 bases). The CDR3 totals 13 residues. Trimming took 4 bases from V and 5 from J, leaving 12 bases between them. Germline CDR1 reads SGHRS; CDR2 reads YFSETQ. The CDR3 sequence: CASSALQGETQYF. The DNA for the CDR3 is TGCGCCAGCAGCGCACTGCAGGGGGAGACCCAGTACTTC.

The chain couples TRBV5-1 to TRBJ1-3; 12 bases match TRBD1. Losses at the gene ends were 3 bases for V and 8 bases for J; bases not matched to a gene: 3. CDR1 is SGHRS and CDR2 is YFSETQ in the germline V gene. The CDR3 contains 14 residues. The CDR3 region has the DNA TGCGCCAGCAGCTCGGGACAGGGGGCGGACACCATATATTTT. It is translated as CASSSGQGADTIYF.

This sequence joins TRBV18 and TRBJ2-3; weak D call: TRBD2 (6 bases). CDR3 length equals 16 residues. From germline, CDR1 is KGHSH and CDR2 LQKENI. V was cut by 2 bases and J by 4 bases, with 16 bases left in between. CDR3 region: CASSPEGVAVADTQYF. DNA for the CDR3: TGTGCCAGCTCACCAGAAGGGGTAGCGGTTGCAGATACGCAGTATTTT.

The J gene is TRBJ2-6, the V gene TRBV12-5; D is possibly TRBD2 (5 bases). Germline CDR1 reads LGHNT; CDR2 reads FRNRAP. The CDR3 contains 14 residues. Trimming shortened V by 3 bases and J by 2 bases, and 5 bases separated the two germline ends. CDR3 nucleotides: TGTGCTAGTGGTTTCGGGGCTGGGGCCAACGTCCTGACTTTC. The encoded protein is CASGFGAGANVLTF.

The gene calls are TRBV19 and TRBJ1-1; D remains ambiguous. This CDR3 is built from 11 residues. V lost 3 bases and J lost 4, with 3 bases in between. Germline values: CDR1 LNHDA, CDR2 SQIVND (reference sequence). CDR3 amino acids: CASSMSTEAFF. The CDR3 DNA follows: TGTGCCAGTAGTATGAGCACTGAAGCTTTCTTT.

This clone was counted once. This chain links TRBV10-3 with TRBJ2-7, with 7 nucleotides matching TRBD1. Germline assignment: CDR1 ENHRY and CDR2 SYGVKD. There are 13 residues in the CDR3. V was clipped by 10 bases and J by 0 bases; unmatched bases: 6. The CDR3 region is CATRWDSSYEQYV. CDR3 DNA sequence: TGTGCCACCAGGTGGGACAGCTCCTACGAGCAGTACGTC.

This chain connects TRBV5-5 to TRBJ1-1; D unresolved. The CDR3 totals 14 residues. V gave up 0 bases and J gave up 3 bases, with 9 bases separating them. Per germline, CDR1 SGHKS and CDR2 YYEKEE (reference sequence). The CDR3 DNA is TGTGCCAGCAGCTTGGCGACTCATTACACTGAAGCTTTCTTT. This sequence encodes CASSLATHYTEAFF.